This T cell receptor (beta chain) stems from a study of Graves' ophthalmopathy and Graves' hyperthyroidism. Notes on the study in general: The authors also found most expanded thyroid clonotypes above 0.001 frequency in blood.

Amplification targeted the TCR beta CDR3 regions, with RNA transcripts as the source material. An initial RT-PCR round employing HTBI primers preceded a second-round multiplex PCR. Each CDR3 protein gets one entry after TCRdb re-called the multiplex PCR reads with MiXCR. Among 620,000 or so distinct CDR3 sequences listed, approximately 21% were seen once. CDR3 length equals 13 residues. V lost 5 bases to trimming and J lost 2 bases, with 10 bases between them. Germline loops: CDR1 SQVTM, CDR2 ANQGSEA. Of note for this clonotype: Its matching antigen is unknown.

The authors defined stable hyperthyroidism as no ophthalmopathy within 18 months of follow-up. Exclusion applied to patients with other autoimmune diseases, uncontrolled infections, pregnancy or lactation. Sequenced sample: peripheral blood. The receptor's source is a woman in her late teens or twenties with stable Graves' hyperthyroidism. Some clones in this sample may be carry-over from other donors' samples. The rearrangement links TRBV29-1 to TRBJ1-5; no clear D gene. The CDR3 coding sequence is TGCAGCGTTAACCCGGGAGGCAATCAGCCCCAGCATTTT. This sequence encodes CSVNPGGNQPQHF.